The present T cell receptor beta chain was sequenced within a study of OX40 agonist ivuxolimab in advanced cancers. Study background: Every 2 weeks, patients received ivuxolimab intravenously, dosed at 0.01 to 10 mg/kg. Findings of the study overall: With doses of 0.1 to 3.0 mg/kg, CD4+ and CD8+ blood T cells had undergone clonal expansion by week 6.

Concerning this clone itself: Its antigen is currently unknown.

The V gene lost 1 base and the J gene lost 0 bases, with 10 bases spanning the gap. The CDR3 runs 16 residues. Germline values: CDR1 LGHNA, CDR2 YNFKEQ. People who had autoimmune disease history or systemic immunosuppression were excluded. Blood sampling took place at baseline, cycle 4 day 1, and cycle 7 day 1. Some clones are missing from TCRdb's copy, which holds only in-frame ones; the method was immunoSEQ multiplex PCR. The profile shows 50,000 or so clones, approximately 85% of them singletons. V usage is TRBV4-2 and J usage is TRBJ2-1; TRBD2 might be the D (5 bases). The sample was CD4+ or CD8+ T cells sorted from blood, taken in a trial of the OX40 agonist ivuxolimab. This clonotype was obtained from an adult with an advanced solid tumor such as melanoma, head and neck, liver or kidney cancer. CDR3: CASSQGAVSSYNEQFF. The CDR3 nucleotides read TGTGCCAGCAGCCAAGGAGCGGTAAGCTCCTACAATGAGCAGTTCTTC.